This T cell receptor beta chain was captured in a study of CD4 T cells in relation to SARS-CoV-2 and coronaviruses. Study in general: TCR beta CDR3s were sequenced after roughly eleven-day antigen culture of PBMCs.

TCRdb keeps only in-frame clones here, not all; method: immunoSEQ multiplex PCR. The profile shows 25,000 or so clones, more than 75% of them singletons. V was clipped by 0 bases and J by 4 bases, with 11 bases between them. From germline, CDR1 is SGHRS and CDR2 YFSETQ. The CDR3 runs to 15 residues. Unexposed donor CD4+ T cells date from about 2011-2018, before the COVID-19 pandemic. After around nine days of culture, CD4+ T cells were isolated. Testing used SARS-CoV-2 S/N and four cold-coronavirus spikes on unexposed-donor CD4+ T cells, cells permitting. Cultures held two million PBMCs per well with roughly 10 IU/ml IL-2. Turning to this clone: Its antigen is unknown.

Material: CD4+ T cells from PBMCs, cultured in vitro. The clonotype comes from a human donor in good health. The chain has TRBV5-1 and TRBJ1-3; D ambiguous. CDR3 region: CASSLVQAGGNTIYF. As DNA, the CDR3 is TGCGCCAGCAGCTTGGTTCAAGCGGGCGGAAACACCATATATTTT.